A single sample is the source of the 23 T cell receptor beta chains below, sequenced in a study of blood T cell repertoires in COVID-19. Assay used: immunoSEQ multiplex PCR; TCRdb lists only in-frame clones, some missing. The sample has 150,000 to 200,000 clones; approximately 91% are singletons. The sample comprised PBMCs or T cells enriched from blood (not recorded which). These receptors were taken from a woman between 18 and 30 years old who had recovered from COVID-19.

In this sample, this clone turned up once. This chain joins TRBV7-9 and TRBJ2-5; 9 bases are shared with TRBD1. Germline V lookup: CDR1 SEHNR, CDR2 FQNEAQ (reference sequence). Trimming at V came to 1 base and at J to 4 bases, leaving 1 base not matched to a gene. The CDR3 spans 14 residues. This CDR3 reads CASSLDRGLETQYF. The CDR3 DNA reads TGTGCCAGCAGCTTAGACAGGGGGCTAGAGACCCAGTACTTC.

V gene TRBV11-2 combines with J gene TRBJ2-1; 7 bases fit TRBD1. This CDR3 spans 15 amino acids. Germline CDR1 is SGHAT and CDR2 is FQNNGV. V shed 5 bases and J 4 bases; nucleotides not matched to a gene: 8. The CDR3 region has the DNA TGTGCCAGCAGCCCTGCCTTGACAGGGTACAATGAGCAGTTCTTC. This gives the protein CASSPALTGYNEQFF.

The genes are TRBV5-1 and TRBJ2-7; 11 positions match TRBD2. Germline V gives CDR1 SGHRS, CDR2 YFSETQ. This CDR3 contains 16 residues. J lost 3 bases, V lost 4 bases, and 9 bases had no gene match. CDR3 sequence reads: CASSGTSGSNIYEQYF. The CDR3 DNA sequence: TGCGCCAGCAGCGGCACTAGCGGGAGCAATATCTACGAGCAGTACTTC.

The table lists this clone with a few counts. The chain links TRBV4-1 to TRBJ2-7; TRBD1 might be the D (5 bases). Germline V gives CDR1 MGHRA, CDR2 YSYEKL. The germline V and J ends were trimmed by 1 base and 3 bases, with 7 bases remaining between them. The CDR3 is 13 amino acids. The DNA for the CDR3 is TGCGCCAGCAGCCAAGGGGGCAACTACGAGCAGTACTTC. Protein sequence: CASSQGGNYEQYF.

V is TRBV6-1 and J is TRBJ1-2, with D tentatively TRBD1 (6 bases). Germline CDR1 and CDR2: MNHNS and SASEGT. V was clipped by 2 bases and J by 4 bases, with 17 bases between them. The CDR3 spans 16 residues. CDR3 loop: CASSESPDSQFYGYTF. The CDR3 DNA reads TGTGCCAGCAGTGAATCTCCGGACAGCCAGTTCTATGGCTACACCTTC.

The chain combines TRBV5-1 with TRBJ2-7, with D perhaps matching TRBD2 (6 bases). Trimming took off 0 bases at V and 4 bases at J, with 11 bases between the two ends. Germline values: CDR1 SGHRS, CDR2 YFSETQ. This CDR3 has 14 amino acids. The CDR3, as DNA: TGCGCCAGCAGCTTGGCGGGGGAGAGATACGAGCAGTACTTC. Translating it yields CASSLAGERYEQYF.

The V call is TRBV19, the J call TRBJ2-5; 15 nucleotides line up with TRBD2. The CDR3 has 15 amino acids. Per germline, CDR1 LNHDA and CDR2 SQIVND (reference sequence). Germline trimming cut 6 bases from V and 5 bases from J; bases unmatched to any gene: 4. CDR3 coding DNA: TGTGCCAGTAGCGGACTAGCGGGAGGGGAGGAGACCCAGTACTTC. Amino acid sequence: CASSGLAGGEETQYF.

This chain uses TRBV30 with TRBJ1-1, with D perhaps TRBD1 (6 bases). The V gene lost 0 bases and the J gene lost 4 bases, with 15 bases spanning the gap. Per germline, CDR1 GTSNPN and CDR2 SVGIG (reference sequence). CDR3 length: 15 residues. The CDR3 is CAWSVGGPGSTEAFF. For the CDR3, the DNA is TGTGCCTGGAGTGTTGGGGGCCCTGGGTCCACTGAAGCTTTCTTT.

This chain links TRBV27 with TRBJ1-3; maybe TRBD1 (5 bases). With 6 bases removed from V and 7 bases from J, the gap between germline ends came to 19 bases. The CDR3 has 15 residues. Germline V gene sequence: CDR1 MNHEY, CDR2 SMNVEV (reference sequence). CDR3 sequence reads: CASRETTARWNTIYF. The DNA of the CDR3 is TGTGCCAGCAGGGAGACGACAGCCCGGTGGAACACCATATATTTT.

The J gene is TRBJ2-3, the V gene TRBV10-2; D gene unclear. This CDR3 is 15 amino acids long. CDR1 and CDR2 (germline): WSHSY, SAAADI. Trimming took off 0 bases at V and 0 bases at J, with 7 bases between the two ends. The CDR3 coding sequence is TGCGCCAGCAGTGAGTCTCTAGGCAGCACAGATACGCAGTATTTT. It is translated as CASSESLGSTDTQYF.

The genes are TRBV10-2 and TRBJ1-2; TRBD1 matches at 9 bases. After removal of 6 bases from V and 7 bases from J, the junction contained 9 bases not matched to a gene. There are 14 residues in the CDR3. Germline values: CDR1 WSHSY, CDR2 SAAADI. CDR3 nucleotides: TGCGCCAGCAGCGGGGACAGGGAATATAGTGGCTACACCTTC. Translated: CASSGDREYSGYTF.

The chain has TRBV19 and TRBJ2-5; D unclear. The V and J ends lost 6 bases and 1 base respectively, with 3 bases between them. This CDR3 contains 11 residues. CDR1 and CDR2 (germline): LNHDA, SQIVND (reference sequence). CDR3 nucleotides: TGTGCCAGTAGCATCCAAGAGACCCAGTACTTC. Encoded protein: CASSIQETQYF.

The chain joins TRBV11-2 to TRBJ2-7; tentative D call: TRBD2 (5 bases). Germline CDR1 reads SGHAT; CDR2 reads FQNNGV. The CDR3 is 13 residues long. Trimming shortened V by 1 base and J by 2 bases, and 6 bases separated the two germline ends. CDR3: CASSLGTPYEQYF. For the CDR3, the DNA is TGTGCCAGCAGCTTAGGGACTCCCTACGAGCAGTACTTC.

This rearrangement joins TRBV7-9 to TRBJ2-5, with a weak D call TRBD2 (6 bases). Germline assignment: CDR1 SEHNR and CDR2 FQNEAQ (reference sequence). Trimming stripped 1 base from V and 5 bases from J, with 23 bases between. This CDR3 spans 18 amino acids. The CDR3 loop is CASSLVRGGDPRSETQYF. The CDR3 DNA reads TGTGCCAGCAGCTTAGTTCGAGGAGGGGACCCGAGGAGTGAGACCCAGTACTTC.

V usage is TRBV30 and J usage is TRBJ2-3; 7 positions match TRBD1. Trimming took 2 bases from V and 1 from J; bases not matched to a gene: 6. Per the germline V gene, CDR1 is GTSNPN and CDR2 is SVGIG (reference sequence). The CDR3 has 15 amino acids. The CDR3 region has the DNA TGTGCCTGGAGTCCAACCGGGACAGGCACAGATACGCAGTATTTT. Its protein product is CAWSPTGTGTDTQYF.

This clone showed up just a few times. V gene TRBV11-3 combines with J gene TRBJ2-1; D is undetermined. Germline values: CDR1 SGHNT, CDR2 YENEEA. V was clipped by 0 bases and J by 5 bases, with 11 bases between them. The CDR3 extends over 15 amino acids. This CDR3 is CASSLDSLEDNEQFF. For the CDR3, the DNA is TGTGCCAGCAGCTTAGATAGCCTAGAGGACAATGAGCAGTTCTTC.

This clone was counted once. The V and J genes are TRBV14 and TRBJ2-1; 9 bases are shared with TRBD1. This CDR3 contains 15 residues. Germline V gene data show CDR1 as SGHDN and CDR2 as FVKESK. Germline trimming cut 4 bases from V and 7 bases from J; bases unmatched to any gene: 8. The CDR3 DNA sequence: TGTGCCAGCAGCCTAGGGACAGGGCAGTTTAATGAGCAGTTCTTC. It codes for CASSLGTGQFNEQFF.

This clone came up many times. The rearrangement uses TRBV6-5 and TRBJ2-7; 12 bases are a match to TRBD2. V dropped 5 bases and J dropped 5; count of bases not matched to a gene: 7. CDR1 is MNHEY and CDR2 is SVGAGI in the germline V gene. The CDR3 runs 15 residues. The DNA for the CDR3 is TGTGCCAGCAGTATGACTAGCGGGAGTCCCAACGAGCAGTACTTC. Its protein product is CASSMTSGSPNEQYF.

The V call is TRBV19, the J call TRBJ2-2; weak D call: TRBD2 (6 bases). The CDR3 sequence is 15 residues long. Per the germline V gene, CDR1 is LNHDA and CDR2 is SQIVND (reference sequence). The V gene lost 3 bases and the J gene lost 7 bases, with 15 bases spanning the gap. The CDR3 loop is CASSIRGRSGGELFF. The CDR3 bases are TGTGCCAGTAGTATCAGAGGGAGGTCGGGCGGGGAGCTGTTTTTT.

The chain recombines TRBV27 with TRBJ1-2; 9 bases agree with TRBD1. The CDR3 has 14 amino acids. The junction had 5 bases not matched to a gene; V was cut back by 5 bases and J by 4 bases. CDR1 is MNHEY and CDR2 is SMNVEV in the germline V gene (reference sequence). The CDR3 is CASSAGTGPYGYTF. The CDR3, as DNA: TGTGCCAGCAGTGCCGGGACAGGGCCCTATGGCTACACCTTC.

The chain uses TRBV7-2 and TRBJ2-5, with 9 bases lining up with TRBD2. V gave up 2 bases and J gave up 5 bases; unmatched junction bases: 15. Germline CDR1 is SGHTA and CDR2 is FQGNSA. There are 18 residues in the CDR3. CDR3 in amino acids: CASSLKTYGGRDGETQYF. Here the CDR3 DNA reads TGTGCCAGCAGCTTAAAAACTTACGGCGGGAGGGATGGGGAGACCCAGTACTTC.

The chain combines TRBV29-1 with TRBJ1-5; 7 bases align to TRBD1. This CDR3 is built from 13 residues. V lost 6 bases and J lost 5; bases outside the gene matches: 7. Germline CDR1 SQVTM, CDR2 ANQGSEA. This chain's CDR3 is CSVRQGWDQPQHF. CDR3 sequence (DNA): TGCAGCGTCCGACAGGGTTGGGATCAGCCCCAGCATTTT.

The chain combines TRBV2 with TRBJ1-5, with 7 bases identical to TRBD1. The trim removed 6 bases at V and 3 bases at J, leaving 5 bases unmatched. Germline CDR1 reads SNHLY; CDR2 reads FYNNEI. The CDR3 consists of 14 residues. The DNA for the CDR3 is TGTGCCAGCAGGCAGGGACAGCTCAATCAGCCCCAGCATTTT. Translated: CASRQGQLNQPQHF.